Listed here are 6 T cell receptor beta chains from one sample, sequenced in a study of T cells in Graves' hyperthyroidism and ophthalmopathy. The investigators amplified TCR beta CDR3 regions from RNA transcripts. An initial round of RT-PCR targeting the TCR CDR3 relied on the HTBI primer set. TCRdb re-called the multiplex PCR reads with MiXCR, one entry per CDR3 protein. The sample holds hundreds of thousands of distinct CDR3 sequences, 38% seen once. What was sequenced was blood. These receptor sequences come from a man aged 18 to 30 with Graves' hyperthyroidism.

The chain carries TRBV29-1 and TRBJ1-3; D is ambiguous. V was pared by 8 bases and J by 1 base, with 12 bases between. This CDR3 is 13 amino acids long. Germline CDR1 and CDR2: SQVTM and ANQGSEA. The CDR3 sequence: CSHIGWSGNTIYF. CDR3 nucleotides: TGCAGCCATATCGGGTGGTCTGGAAACACCATATATTTT.

The chain recombines TRBV2 with TRBJ2-7; no clear D gene. V lost 1 base, J lost 4 bases, and 14 bases lay in between. From germline, CDR1 is SNHLY and CDR2 FYNNEI. The CDR3 length is 15 residues. The CDR3 reads CASSEVPKPTYEQYF. As DNA, the CDR3 is TGTGCCAGCAGTGAAGTCCCGAAGCCAACTTACGAGCAGTACTTC.

This clonotype was detected only a few times. Given a much more abundant clone one base away, this may be a read error. The chain links TRBV29-1 to TRBJ2-2; 8 nucleotides match TRBD1. This CDR3 region has 14 residues. Germline V gene data show CDR1 as SQVTM and CDR2 as ANQGSEA. The J segment lost 4 bases and the V segment lost 7 bases, leaving 8 bases of the junction unmatched. This chain's CDR3 is CSAPGQGGTGELFF. The CDR3 DNA follows: TGCAGCGCCCCTGGACAGGGCGGCACCGGGGAGCTGTTTTTT.

This clonotype was detected many times. The rearrangement uses TRBV20-1 and TRBJ1-6; TRBD1 matches at 8 bases. Looked up from germline, CDR1 is DFQATT and CDR2 is SNEGSKA (reference sequence). The CDR3 extends over 15 amino acids. V shed 0 bases and J 8 bases; nucleotides not matched to a gene: 6. The CDR3 sequence is CSARDTGTGHSPLHF. The CDR3 DNA sequence: TGCAGTGCTAGAGACACCGGGACAGGCCATTCACCCCTCCACTTT.

This sequence joins TRBV9 and TRBJ1-1; possible D gene TRBD1, 6 bases. V was pared by 4 bases and J by 0 bases, with 13 bases between. This CDR3 region has 15 residues. Germline V gives CDR1 SGDLS, CDR2 YYNGEE. In DNA form, the CDR3 reads TGTGCCAGCAGCCCCACGGACAGTATGAACACTGAAGCTTTCTTT. Translating it yields CASSPTDSMNTEAFF.

This clonotype was picked up a small number of times. The chain uses TRBV19 and TRBJ2-7, with D possibly matching TRBD2 (5 bases). With 5 bases removed from V and 1 base from J, the gap between germline ends came to 9 bases. CDR1 is LNHDA and CDR2 is SQIVND in the germline V gene (reference sequence). The CDR3 runs to 13 residues. CDR3 region: CASSPAVSYEQYF. For the CDR3, the DNA is TGTGCCAGTAGTCCAGCGGTATCCTACGAGCAGTACTTC.